These 29 T cell receptor beta chains were all obtained from the same sample, sequenced in a study of blood T cell repertoires in COVID-19. This table comes from immunoSEQ multiplex PCR, and its TCRdb copy is limited to in-frame clones, with some not included. The sample consists of under 140,000 clones, approximately 90% of them appearing once. The source material was peripheral blood. The receptors derive from a woman between 45 and 60 years old with acute or convalescent COVID-19.

The rearrangement uses TRBV5-1 and TRBJ2-2; a weak D match, TRBD2 (5 bases). There are 15 residues in the CDR3. V was clipped by 4 bases and J by 3 bases, with 13 bases between them. Germline V gene data show CDR1 as SGHRS and CDR2 as YFSETQ. This CDR3 is CASSKRARDTGELFF. CDR3 DNA sequence: TGCGCCAGCAGCAAGAGAGCGCGGGACACCGGGGAGCTGTTTTTT.

The chain couples TRBV6-6 to TRBJ1-2; 8 bases are a match to TRBD1. With 5 bases clipped from V and 8 bases from J, the junction kept 10 bases outside the gene matches. The V gene's germline CDR1 is MNHNY and CDR2 SVGAGI (reference sequence). The CDR3 runs 14 residues. The CDR3: CASSQLDRDRGYTF. The CDR3 DNA reads TGTGCCAGCAGTCAATTGGACAGGGATCGGGGCTACACCTTC.

This chain links TRBV24-1 with TRBJ2-1, with TRBD1 matching over 9 bases. The CDR3 has 13 amino acids. CDR1 is KGHDR, CDR2 SFDVKD, per germline. J gave up 9 bases and V 4 bases, and 3 bases lay outside the gene matches. CDR3 DNA: TGTGCCACCAGTGAATACAGGGGGCGTGAGCAGTTCTTC. Translated, it gives CATSEYRGREQFF.

This clone came up once. The chain recombines TRBV24-1 with TRBJ2-1; 7 nucleotides align to TRBD2. Germline values: CDR1 KGHDR, CDR2 SFDVKD. The CDR3 runs to 15 residues. The V and J ends lost 4 bases and 6 bases, in that order; junction bases with no gene match: 8. CDR3 DNA: TGTGCCACCAGTGACCTGGGACTATGGGGCAATGAGCAGTTCTTC. Its protein product is CATSDLGLWGNEQFF.

The chain links TRBV6-1 to TRBJ1-5; D is undetermined. Germline V lookup: CDR1 MNHNS, CDR2 SASEGT. The CDR3 covers 15 residues. V was shortened by 3 bases and J by 0 bases, with 9 bases between the two germline ends. The CDR3 DNA is TGTGCCAGCAGTGATCTCCGTTATAGCAATCAGCCCCAGCATTTT. Amino acids: CASSDLRYSNQPQHF.

The V call is TRBV27, the J call TRBJ1-2, with 11 bases lining up with TRBD1. CDR1 MNHEY and CDR2 SMNVEV come from the germline V gene (reference sequence). The CDR3 is made up of 15 amino acids. The V and J ends lost 4 bases and 2 bases, in that order; junction bases with no gene match: 3. This CDR3 is CASSSRDRGNYGYTF. DNA for the CDR3: TGTGCCAGCAGTTCCCGGGACAGGGGGAACTATGGCTACACCTTC.

DNA of the CDR3: TGTGCCAGCAGTGGCGTGCCGGGAAGCACAGATACGCAGTATTTT. This gives the protein CASSGVPGSTDTQYF. The chain has TRBV27 and TRBJ2-3, with TRBD2 as a possible D gene (5 bases). Germline CDR1 and CDR2: MNHEY and SMNVEV (reference sequence). V was clipped by 5 bases and J by 0 bases, with 12 bases between them. The CDR3 has 15 residues.

V usage is TRBV2 and J usage is TRBJ1-1; a possible D gene is TRBD1 (5 bases). V lost 3 bases, J lost 1 base, and 21 bases lay in between. The CDR3 contains 18 residues. The germline V gene has CDR1 SNHLY and CDR2 FYNNEI. CDR3 in amino acids: CASSERGLYRKTNTEAFF. DNA for the CDR3: TGTGCCAGCAGTGAGAGGGGACTCTACAGGAAGACGAACACTGAAGCTTTCTTT.

The chain links TRBV29-1 to TRBJ2-7, with D hard to call. V dropped 4 bases and J dropped 2 bases, with 9 bases sitting between them. Germline V gives CDR1 SQVTM, CDR2 ANQGSEA. This CDR3 spans 12 amino acids. The CDR3, as DNA: TGCAGCGTTGCCGGCGGTCCCTACGAGCAGTACTTC. This encodes CSVAGGPYEQYF.

The gene calls are TRBV3-1 (or the pseudogene TRBV3-2) and TRBJ2-5; D remains unclear. CDR1 is LGHDT, CDR2 YNNKEL, per germline (reference sequence). V was shortened by 4 bases and J by 5 bases, with 11 bases between the two germline ends. This CDR3 region has 13 residues. The CDR3 nucleotides read TGTGCCAGCAGCCTAGACCCACTGGAGACCCAGTACTTC. Translated: CASSLDPLETQYF.

The chain recombines TRBV18 with TRBJ2-7; 7 bases are shared with TRBD1. Germline values: CDR1 KGHSH, CDR2 LQKENI. The CDR3 covers 15 residues. Trimming took 4 bases from V and 5 from J; bases not matched to a gene: 11. CDR3 sequence: CASSLKTGASHEQYF. CDR3 in DNA: TGTGCCAGCTCACTCAAAACAGGGGCGTCCCACGAGCAGTACTTC.

The rearrangement uses TRBV27 and TRBJ2-1, with 8 bases matching TRBD1. The CDR3 is 14 amino acids. Losses at the gene ends were 3 bases for V and 12 bases for J; bases not matched to a gene: 10. Germline CDR1 reads MNHEY; CDR2 reads SMNVEV (reference sequence). The CDR3 here is CASSLGQDKAGQFF. The CDR3 DNA reads TGTGCCAGCAGTTTGGGACAGGATAAGGCGGGGCAGTTCTTC.

The chain is built from TRBV27 and TRBJ2-7; possible D gene TRBD2, 5 bases. The CDR3 covers 14 residues. Germline CDR1 MNHEY, CDR2 SMNVEV (reference sequence). Trimming took 7 bases from V and 7 from J, leaving 20 bases between them. CDR3 sequence (DNA): TGTGCCAGCATCTCGACGGGGAGCCGAAGGGAGCAGTACTTC. Translated: CASISTGSRREQYF.

The chain is built from TRBV7-9 and TRBJ1-3; the D gene is possibly TRBD1 (5 bases). The CDR3 sequence is 14 residues long. From germline, CDR1 is SEHNR and CDR2 FQNEAQ (reference sequence). V dropped 11 bases and J dropped 3 bases, with 17 bases sitting between them. The CDR3 nucleotides read TGTGCCGGAAGGGGTTCGCAGGTTGGAAACACCATATATTTT. This translates into CAGRGSQVGNTIYF.

The chain combines TRBV3-1 (or the pseudogene TRBV3-2) with TRBJ2-5, with 11 bases lining up with TRBD1. J lost 3 bases, V lost 3 bases, and 3 bases had no gene match. Germline CDR1 reads LGHDT; CDR2 reads YNNKEL (reference sequence). The CDR3 sequence is 15 residues long. The DNA of the CDR3 is TGTGCCAGCAGCCACGGGACAGGGGGTAAAGAGACCCAGTACTTC. Amino acid sequence: CASSHGTGGKETQYF.

This clone was detected once. The genes are TRBV6-1 and TRBJ2-1; TRBD2 is a possible D gene (6 bases). The germline V and J ends were trimmed by 3 bases and 8 bases, with 14 bases remaining between them. Germline-derived CDR1 and CDR2 are MNHNS and SASEGT. The CDR3 has 14 amino acids. The CDR3 bases are TGTGCCAGCAGTGAGCGGGATACGATCGATGAGCAGTTCTTC. It yields the protein CASSERDTIDEQFF.

This clone was observed a handful of times. The V call is TRBV5-1, the J call TRBJ2-1, with 8 bases matching TRBD2. V trimming: 4 bases; J trimming: 11 bases; junction bases outside the gene matches: 11. CDR1 and CDR2 (germline): SGHRS, YFSETQ. The CDR3 consists of 14 residues. CDR3 DNA sequence: TGCGCCAGCAGCGTCGGGGGGGACGTCGACCAGCAGTTCTTC. This gives the protein CASSVGGDVDQQFF.

The chain joins TRBV24-1 to TRBJ2-6, with D possibly being TRBD2 (5 bases). Trimming removed 4 bases at V and 4 bases at J, with 10 bases between. Germline CDR1 and CDR2: KGHDR and SFDVKD. The CDR3 covers 15 residues. CDR3 region: CATSDPTGGANVLTF. DNA of the CDR3: TGTGCCACCAGTGACCCGACGGGAGGGGCCAACGTCCTGACTTTC.

V usage is TRBV21-1 and J usage is TRBJ2-1; TRBD1 is the table's D call and was not checked against the DNA. TRBV21-1 is reported as a pseudogene. The CDR3 is made up of 15 amino acids. Here the CDR3 DNA reads TGTGCCAGCAGTAATACCGGGACAGGGCTCGATGAGCAGTTCTTC. Translated, it gives CASSNTGTGLDEQFF.

The chain employs TRBV29-1 and TRBJ2-7; TRBD2 matches at 9 bases. The trim removed 6 bases at V and 6 bases at J, leaving 9 bases unmatched. Germline values: CDR1 SQVTM, CDR2 ANQGSEA. The CDR3 consists of 13 residues. The CDR3 coding sequence is TGCAGCGTCGCACTAGCGGGTACGGGCGAGCAGTACTTC. It codes for CSVALAGTGEQYF.

The rearrangement links TRBV10-3 to TRBJ1-1, with 8 bases matching TRBD1. Germline CDR1 ENHRY, CDR2 SYGVKD. This CDR3 comprises 13 residues. The V gene end was trimmed by 7 bases and the J gene end by 1 base; junction bases not matched to a gene: 2. CDR3 in DNA: TGTGCCATCAAGGACAGGGAGAACACTGAAGCTTTCTTT. It codes for CAIKDRENTEAFF.

CDR3 DNA: TGTGCCAGCAGCCCCCGTTGGGGGGACAGGGGCCACGAGCAGTACTTC. This sequence encodes CASSPRWGDRGHEQYF. The chain joins TRBV7-2 to TRBJ2-7, with 10 nucleotides matching TRBD1. J gave up 5 bases and V 5 bases, and 12 bases lay outside the gene matches. CDR1 is SGHTA, CDR2 FQGNSA, per germline. The CDR3 spans 16 residues.

This clone came up a few times. The chain employs TRBV4-1 and TRBJ2-7, with TRBD1 matching over 10 bases. After removal of 3 bases from V and 3 bases from J, the junction contained 5 bases not matched to a gene. CDR1 and CDR2 from the germline V gene are MGHRA and YSYEKL. This CDR3 is 15 amino acids long. CDR3 DNA sequence: TGCGCCAGCAGCCACCCCCGGGACAGGGGCTACGAGCAGTACTTC. Encoded protein: CASSHPRDRGYEQYF.

This clone was seen a few times. The chain recombines TRBV18 with TRBJ2-5; TRBD2 agrees at 8 bases. Germline trimming cut 2 bases from V and 1 base from J; bases unmatched to any gene: 3. This CDR3 has 15 amino acids. Germline CDR1 reads KGHSH; CDR2 reads LQKENI. CDR3 bases: TGTGCCAGCTCACCAGGGGCGGGAGGCCAAGAGACCCAGTACTTC. Protein product: CASSPGAGGQETQYF.

Only one count was recorded for this clone. The chain joins TRBV27 to TRBJ2-5; D is perhaps TRBD2 (5 bases). This CDR3 region has 16 residues. The germline V gene has CDR1 MNHEY and CDR2 SMNVEV (reference sequence). The V gene lost 7 bases and the J gene lost 5 bases, with 23 bases spanning the gap. CDR3 bases: TGTGCCAGCACCACAAAAATCGGAGCGGATAGGGAGACCCAGTACTTC. Translating gives CASTTKIGADRETQYF.

This clone was seen once. This chain uses TRBV5-6 with TRBJ1-2; no clear D. V lost 1 base to trimming and J lost 5 bases, with 12 bases between them. The CDR3 totals 14 residues. Per the germline V gene, CDR1 is SGHDT and CDR2 is YYEEEE. As DNA, the CDR3 is TGTGCCAGCAGCTTGTTGGGTCTGAGGTATGGCTACACCTTC. It translates to CASSLLGLRYGYTF.

The chain combines TRBV7-9 with TRBJ2-2; TRBD1 might be the D (5 bases). Germline CDR1 and CDR2: SEHNR and FQNEAQ (reference sequence). V shed 4 bases and J shed 1 base, with 10 bases lying between them. The CDR3 contains 15 residues. CDR3 region: CASSSRQKNTGELFF. The CDR3 DNA follows: TGTGCCAGCAGCTCTAGACAGAAGAACACCGGGGAGCTGTTTTTT.

This chain connects TRBV10-3 to TRBJ2-7, with 10 positions matching TRBD1. V lost 8 bases to trimming and J lost 6 bases; unmatched junction nucleotides: 13. The CDR3 has 15 residues. The germline V gene encodes CDR1 ENHRY and CDR2 SYGVKD. The CDR3 sequence: CAIGWADRGIGEQYF. The DNA for the CDR3 is TGTGCCATCGGTTGGGCGGACAGGGGGATTGGCGAGCAGTACTTC.

V gene TRBV28 combines with J gene TRBJ1-5; D is possibly TRBD1 (6 bases). V lost 5 bases and J lost 3, with 14 bases in between. Per the germline V gene, CDR1 is MDHEN and CDR2 is SYDVKM. The CDR3 runs to 15 residues. This CDR3 is CASSHRDTNNQPQHF. The CDR3 DNA is TGTGCCAGCAGTCACCGGGACACTAACAATCAGCCCCAGCATTTT. Filled out from reference TRBV28 and TRBJ1-5, the complete variable domain reads DVKVTQSSRYLVKRTGEKVFLECVQDMDHENMFWYRQDPGLGLRLIYFSYDVKMKEKGDIPEGYSVSREKKERFSLILESASTNQTSMYLCASSHRDTNNQPQHFGDGTRLSIL.